These T cell receptor beta chains were read from a single sample in a study of cytomegalovirus exposure and HLA in healthy donors. Profiling relied on immunoSEQ multiplex PCR, and the TCRdb table lists in-frame clones only, not all of them. This sample carries 200,000 to 250,000 clones, around 87% of them seen once, and the ten largest clones take 2.5% to 3%. The sequenced material came from PBMCs. The receptors originated from a man younger than 35 in good health and CMV-seronegative. The conserved cysteine and the conserved F or W are not part of the CDR3 here. Each record gives: D gene, J gene, V gene, CDR3 protein. A D gene is named only where the DNA matches it firmly.

d_gene: TRBD1
j_gene: TRBJ1-5
v_gene: TRBV28
CDR3aa: ASSLVRDSFSNQPQH

d_gene: TRBD2
j_gene: TRBJ2-3
v_gene: TRBV2
CDR3aa: ASSRLAVTDTQY

d_gene: .
j_gene: TRBJ1-6
v_gene: TRBV27
CDR3aa: ASKAASPLH

d_gene: TRBD2
j_gene: TRBJ2-1
v_gene: TRBV9
CDR3aa: ASSVEGLGYDEQF

d_gene: .
j_gene: TRBJ1-6
v_gene: TRBV28
CDR3aa: ASRWDNNSPLH

d_gene: .
j_gene: TRBJ1-2
v_gene: TRBV6-5
CDR3aa: ASRGGTSFYGYT

d_gene: TRBD1
j_gene: TRBJ2-7
v_gene: TRBV4-1
CDR3aa: ASSLSPGQSFEQY

d_gene: TRBD2
j_gene: TRBJ2-2
v_gene: TRBV5-1
CDR3aa: ASSLGGRGRNTGELF

d_gene: TRBD1
j_gene: TRBJ1-2
v_gene: TRBV5-1
CDR3aa: ASSLASGQGEGYT

d_gene: .
j_gene: TRBJ1-2
v_gene: TRBV28
CDR3aa: ASGRSRGGGYT

d_gene: .
j_gene: TRBJ1-2
v_gene: TRBV29-1
CDR3aa: SVEGAGEGYT

d_gene: .
j_gene: TRBJ1-6
v_gene: TRBV6-5
CDR3aa: ASWRDGNSPLH

d_gene: .
j_gene: TRBJ2-7
v_gene: TRBV7-3
CDR3aa: ASSLAASYEQY

d_gene: .
j_gene: TRBJ1-2
v_gene: TRBV6-5
CDR3aa: ASSYSGGGLDGYT

d_gene: TRBD1
j_gene: TRBJ2-7
v_gene: TRBV28
CDR3aa: ASSFRAGQGLSYEQY

d_gene: .
j_gene: TRBJ1-5
v_gene: TRBV23-1
CDR3aa: ASTPRGFGQPQH

d_gene: TRBD1
j_gene: TRBJ2-5
v_gene: TRBV7-2
CDR3aa: ASSVQGGGETQY

d_gene: TRBD2
j_gene: TRBJ2-7
v_gene: TRBV5-6
CDR3aa: ASSLWRGSYEQY

d_gene: TRBD2
j_gene: TRBJ2-1
v_gene: TRBV7-3
CDR3aa: ASSLLIAGGPDNEQF

d_gene: .
j_gene: TRBJ2-7
v_gene: TRBV30
CDR3aa: AWSVGGTYEQY

d_gene: .
j_gene: TRBJ1-1
v_gene: TRBV7-9
CDR3aa: ASSPLPGAVTEAF